Sequencing of this TCR beta chain was carried out in a study of OX40 agonist ivuxolimab in advanced cancers. Here immunoSEQ multiplex PCR was the method, and the copy in TCRdb shows in-frame clones only, minus some. The sample lists more than 65,000 clones, about 80% seen once, with about 2.1% in the top ten. The CDR3 extends over 19 amino acids. Germline V gene lookup returns CDR1 SGDLS and CDR2 YYNGEE. With 2 bases clipped from V and 1 base from J, the junction kept 14 bases outside the gene matches. The rearrangement uses TRBV9 and TRBJ2-5, with 10 bases lining up with TRBD1. Specimen: CD4+ or CD8+ T cells sorted from blood, collected in a trial of the OX40 agonist ivuxolimab. This TCR came from an adult with an advanced solid tumor such as melanoma, head and neck, liver or kidney cancer. In DNA, the CDR3 is TGTGCCAGCAGCGTCGCCGACCCGCGGACAGGGGGTTCCCAAGAGACCCAGTACTTC. Translation gives CASSVADPRTGGSQETQYF.